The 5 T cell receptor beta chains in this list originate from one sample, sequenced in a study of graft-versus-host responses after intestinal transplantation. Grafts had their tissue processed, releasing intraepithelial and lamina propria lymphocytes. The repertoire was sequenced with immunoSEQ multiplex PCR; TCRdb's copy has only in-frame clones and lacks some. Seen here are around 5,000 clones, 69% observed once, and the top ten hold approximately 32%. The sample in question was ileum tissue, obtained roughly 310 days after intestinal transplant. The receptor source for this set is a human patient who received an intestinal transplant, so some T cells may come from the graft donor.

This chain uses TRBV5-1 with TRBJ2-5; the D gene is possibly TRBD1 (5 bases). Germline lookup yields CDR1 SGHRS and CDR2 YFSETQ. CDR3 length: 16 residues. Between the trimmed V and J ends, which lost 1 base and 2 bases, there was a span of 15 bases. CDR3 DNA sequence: TGCGCCAGCAGCTTGATTGGTCCAGGGCCGCAAGAGACCCAGTACTTC. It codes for CASSLIGPGPQETQYF.

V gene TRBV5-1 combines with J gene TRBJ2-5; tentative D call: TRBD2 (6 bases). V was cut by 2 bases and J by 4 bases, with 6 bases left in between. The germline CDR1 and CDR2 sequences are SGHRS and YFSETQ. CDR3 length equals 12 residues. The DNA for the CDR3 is TGCGCCAGCAGCTTAGCGGGAGAGACCCAGTACTTC. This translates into CASSLAGETQYF. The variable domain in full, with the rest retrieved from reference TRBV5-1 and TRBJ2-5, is KAGVTQTPRYLIKTRGQQVTLSCSPISGHRSVSWYQQTPGQGLQFLFEYFSETQRNKGNFPGRFSGRQFSNSRSEMNVSTLELGDSALYLCASSLAGETQYFGPGTRLLVL.

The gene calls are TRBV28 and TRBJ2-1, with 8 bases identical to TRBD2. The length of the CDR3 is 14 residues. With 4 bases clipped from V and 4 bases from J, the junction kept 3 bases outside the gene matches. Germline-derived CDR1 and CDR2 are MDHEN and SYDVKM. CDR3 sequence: CASSYGTRYNEQFF. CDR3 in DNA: TGTGCCAGCAGTTACGGGACTAGATACAATGAGCAGTTCTTC.

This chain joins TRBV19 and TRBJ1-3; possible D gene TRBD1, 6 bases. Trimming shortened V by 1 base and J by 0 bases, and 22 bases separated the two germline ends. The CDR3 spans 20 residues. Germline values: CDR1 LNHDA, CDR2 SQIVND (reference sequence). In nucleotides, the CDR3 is TGTGCCAGTAGTATAGGGGTCCTTTTTTTTCAGGGGACCTCTGGAAACACCATATATTTT. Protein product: CASSIGVLFFQGTSGNTIYF.

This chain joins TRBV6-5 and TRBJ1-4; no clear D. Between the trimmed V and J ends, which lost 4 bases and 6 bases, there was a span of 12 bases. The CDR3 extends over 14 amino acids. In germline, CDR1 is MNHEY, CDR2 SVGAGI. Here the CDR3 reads CASSSGASYEKLFF. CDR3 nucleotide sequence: TGTGCCAGCAGTTCGGGAGCGTCCTATGAAAAACTGTTTTTT.